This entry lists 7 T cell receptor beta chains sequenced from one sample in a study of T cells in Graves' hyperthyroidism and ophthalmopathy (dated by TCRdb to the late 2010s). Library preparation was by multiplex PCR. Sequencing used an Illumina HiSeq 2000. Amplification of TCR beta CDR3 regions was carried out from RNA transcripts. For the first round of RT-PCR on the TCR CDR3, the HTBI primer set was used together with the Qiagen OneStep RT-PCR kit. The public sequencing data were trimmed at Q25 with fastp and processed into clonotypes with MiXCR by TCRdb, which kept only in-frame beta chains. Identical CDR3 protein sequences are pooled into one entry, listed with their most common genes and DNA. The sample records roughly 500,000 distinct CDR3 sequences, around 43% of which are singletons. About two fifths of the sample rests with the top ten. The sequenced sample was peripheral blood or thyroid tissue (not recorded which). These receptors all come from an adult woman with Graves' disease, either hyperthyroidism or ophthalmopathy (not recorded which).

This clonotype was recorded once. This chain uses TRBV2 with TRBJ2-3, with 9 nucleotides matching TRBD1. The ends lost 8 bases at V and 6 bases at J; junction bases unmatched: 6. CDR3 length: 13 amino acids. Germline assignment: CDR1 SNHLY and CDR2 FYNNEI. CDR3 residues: CASQGQGPDTQYF. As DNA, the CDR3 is TGTGCCAGCCAGGGACAGGGTCCCGATACGCAGTATTTT.

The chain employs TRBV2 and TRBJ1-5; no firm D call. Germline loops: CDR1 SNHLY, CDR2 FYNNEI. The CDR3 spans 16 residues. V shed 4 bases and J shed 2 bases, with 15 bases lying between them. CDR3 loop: CASSGAAFYGNQPQHF. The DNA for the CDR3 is TGTGCCAGCAGTGGGGCCGCGTTCTATGGCAATCAGCCCCAGCATTTT.

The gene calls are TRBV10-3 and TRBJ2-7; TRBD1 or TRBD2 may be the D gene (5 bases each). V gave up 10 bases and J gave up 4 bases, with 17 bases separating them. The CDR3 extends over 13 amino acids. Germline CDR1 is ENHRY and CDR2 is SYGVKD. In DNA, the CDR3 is TGTGCCACCCAGAGGGACCCGCAGTACGAGCAGTACTTC. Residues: CATQRDPQYEQYF.

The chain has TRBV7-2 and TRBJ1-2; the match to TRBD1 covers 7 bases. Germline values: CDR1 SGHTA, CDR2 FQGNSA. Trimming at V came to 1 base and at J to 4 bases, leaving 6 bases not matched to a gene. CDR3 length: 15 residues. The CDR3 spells CASSLEGTEGYGYTF. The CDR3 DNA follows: TGTGCCAGCAGCTTAGAGGGGACAGAGGGCTATGGCTACACCTTC.

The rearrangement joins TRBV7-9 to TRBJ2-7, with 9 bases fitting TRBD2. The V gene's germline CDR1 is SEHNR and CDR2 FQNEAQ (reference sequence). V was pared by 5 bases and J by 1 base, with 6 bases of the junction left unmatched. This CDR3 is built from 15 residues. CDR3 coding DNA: TGTGCCAGCAGCCACCAACTAGCGGGTTCCTACGAGCAGTACGTC. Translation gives CASSHQLAGSYEQYV.

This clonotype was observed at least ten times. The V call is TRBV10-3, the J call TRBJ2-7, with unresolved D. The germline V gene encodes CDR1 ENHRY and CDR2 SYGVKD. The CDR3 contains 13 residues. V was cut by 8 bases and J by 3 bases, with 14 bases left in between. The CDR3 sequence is CAIRASSLYEQYF. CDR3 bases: TGTGCCATCCGGGCCTCTTCCCTCTACGAGCAGTACTTC.

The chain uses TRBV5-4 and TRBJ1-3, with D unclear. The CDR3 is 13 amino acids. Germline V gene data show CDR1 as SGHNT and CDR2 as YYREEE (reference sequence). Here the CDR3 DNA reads TGTACCGGCGGCCCAATGGCTGGAAACACCATATATTTT. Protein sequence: CTGGPMAGNTIYF.